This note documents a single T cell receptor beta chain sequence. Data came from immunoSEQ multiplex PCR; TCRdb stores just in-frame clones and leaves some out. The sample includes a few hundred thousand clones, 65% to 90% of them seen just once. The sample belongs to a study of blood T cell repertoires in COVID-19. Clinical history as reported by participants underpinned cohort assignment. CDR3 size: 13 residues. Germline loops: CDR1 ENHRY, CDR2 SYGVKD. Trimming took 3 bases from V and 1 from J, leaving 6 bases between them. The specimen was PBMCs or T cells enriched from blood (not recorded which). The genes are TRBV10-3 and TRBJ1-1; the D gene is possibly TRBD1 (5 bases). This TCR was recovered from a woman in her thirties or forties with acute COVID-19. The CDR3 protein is CAISEQENTEAFF. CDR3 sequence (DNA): TGTGCCATCAGTGAACAGGAGAACACTGAAGCTTTCTTT.